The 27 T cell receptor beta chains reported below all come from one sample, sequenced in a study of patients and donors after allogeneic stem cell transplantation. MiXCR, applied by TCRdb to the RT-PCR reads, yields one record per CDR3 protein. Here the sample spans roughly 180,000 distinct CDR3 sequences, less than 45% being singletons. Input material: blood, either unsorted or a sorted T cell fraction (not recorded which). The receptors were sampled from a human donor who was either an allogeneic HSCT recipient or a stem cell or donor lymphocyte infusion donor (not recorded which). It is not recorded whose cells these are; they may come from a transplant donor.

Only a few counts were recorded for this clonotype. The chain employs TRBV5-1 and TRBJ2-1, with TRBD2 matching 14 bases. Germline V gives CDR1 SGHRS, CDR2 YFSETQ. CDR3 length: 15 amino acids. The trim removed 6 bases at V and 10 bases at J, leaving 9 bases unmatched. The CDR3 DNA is TGCGCCAGCAATCCGGGACTAGCGGGAGTAAGCGAGCAGTTCTTC. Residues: CASNPGLAGVSEQFF.

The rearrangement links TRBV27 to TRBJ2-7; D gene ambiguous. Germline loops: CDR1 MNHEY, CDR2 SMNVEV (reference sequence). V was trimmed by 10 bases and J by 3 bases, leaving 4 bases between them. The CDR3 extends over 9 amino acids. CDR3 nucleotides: TGTGCCATCCTCTACGAGCAGTACTTC. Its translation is CAILYEQYF.

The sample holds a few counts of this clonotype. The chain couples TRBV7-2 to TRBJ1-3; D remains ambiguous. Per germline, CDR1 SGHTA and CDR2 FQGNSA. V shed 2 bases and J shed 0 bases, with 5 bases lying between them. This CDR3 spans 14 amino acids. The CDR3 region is CASSLYSSGNTIYF. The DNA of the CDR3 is TGTGCCAGCAGCTTATATTCCTCTGGAAACACCATATATTTT.

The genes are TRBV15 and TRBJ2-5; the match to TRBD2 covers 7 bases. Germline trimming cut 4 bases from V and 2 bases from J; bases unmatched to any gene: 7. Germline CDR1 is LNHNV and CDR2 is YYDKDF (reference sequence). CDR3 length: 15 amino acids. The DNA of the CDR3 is TGTGCCACCAGCAAGGACGGGGGGTTACAAGAGACCCAGTACTTC. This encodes CATSKDGGLQETQYF.

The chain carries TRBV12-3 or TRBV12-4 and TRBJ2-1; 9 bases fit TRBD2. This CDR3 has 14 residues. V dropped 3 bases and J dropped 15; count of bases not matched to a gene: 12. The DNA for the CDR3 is TGTGCCAGCAGTTTCCCTCCTCCGGGACTAGCACCGTTCTTC. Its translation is CASSFPPPGLAPFF.

The CDR3 sequence is CASSYAPPGGIHEQYF. Written as DNA, the CDR3 is TGTGCCAGCAGTTACGCCCCGCCCGGGGGGATCCACGAGCAGTACTTC. V is TRBV12-3 or TRBV12-4 and J is TRBJ2-7; the match to TRBD2 covers 7 bases. This CDR3 contains 16 residues. The V gene end was trimmed by 4 bases and the J gene end by 5 bases; junction bases not matched to a gene: 14.

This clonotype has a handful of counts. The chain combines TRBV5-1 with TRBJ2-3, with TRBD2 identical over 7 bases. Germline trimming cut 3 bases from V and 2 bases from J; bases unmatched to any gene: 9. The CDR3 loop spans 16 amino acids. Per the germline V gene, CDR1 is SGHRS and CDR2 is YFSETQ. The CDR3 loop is CASSWILAEPTDTQYF. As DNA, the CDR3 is TGCGCCAGCAGCTGGATTCTAGCGGAACCCACAGATACGCAGTATTTT. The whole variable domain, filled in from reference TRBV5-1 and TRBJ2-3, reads KAGVTQTPRYLIKTRGQQVTLSCSPISGHRSVSWYQQTPGQGLQFLFEYFSETQRNKGNFPGRFSGRQFSNSRSEMNVSTLELGDSALYLCASSWILAEPTDTQYFGPGTRLTVL.

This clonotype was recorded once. Written as DNA, the CDR3 is TGTGCCAGCATCCCATACTACAGGGTCTTGAACACTGAAGCTTTCTTT. This encodes CASIPYYRVLNTEAFF. The chain joins TRBV12-3 or TRBV12-4 to TRBJ1-1, with D perhaps matching TRBD1 (6 bases). This CDR3 region has 16 residues. V lost 7 bases and J 0 bases, leaving 18 bases between the germline ends.

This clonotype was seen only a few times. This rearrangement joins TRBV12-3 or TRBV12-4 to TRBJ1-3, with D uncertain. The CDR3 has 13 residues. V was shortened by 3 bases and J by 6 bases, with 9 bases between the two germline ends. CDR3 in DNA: TGTGCCAGCAGTTTTTACAGCCAAAACACCATATATTTT. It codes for CASSFYSQNTIYF.

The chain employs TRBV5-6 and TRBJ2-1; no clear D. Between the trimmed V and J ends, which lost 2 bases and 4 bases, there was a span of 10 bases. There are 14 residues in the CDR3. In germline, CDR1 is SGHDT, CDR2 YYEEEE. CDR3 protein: CASSLKSGYNEQFF. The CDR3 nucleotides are TGTGCCAGCAGCTTAAAGAGTGGGTACAATGAGCAGTTCTTC.

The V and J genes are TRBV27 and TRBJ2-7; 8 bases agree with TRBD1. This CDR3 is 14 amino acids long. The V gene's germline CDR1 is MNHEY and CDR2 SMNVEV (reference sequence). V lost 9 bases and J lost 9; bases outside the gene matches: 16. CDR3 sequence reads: CASISTGQGRAQYF. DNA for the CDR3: TGTGCCAGTATTAGTACCGGACAGGGCCGGGCGCAGTACTTC.

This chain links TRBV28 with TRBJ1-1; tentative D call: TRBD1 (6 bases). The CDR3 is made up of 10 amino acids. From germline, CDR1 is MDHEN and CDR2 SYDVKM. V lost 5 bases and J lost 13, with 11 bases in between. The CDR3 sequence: CASSGGHVFF. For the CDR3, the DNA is TGTGCCAGCAGTGGGGGACATGTTTTCTTT.

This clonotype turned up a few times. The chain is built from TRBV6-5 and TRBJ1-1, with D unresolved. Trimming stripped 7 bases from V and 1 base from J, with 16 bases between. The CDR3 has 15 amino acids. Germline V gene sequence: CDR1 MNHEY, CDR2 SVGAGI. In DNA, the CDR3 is TGTGCCAGCACCCCCAACCCCCAGAAGAACACTGAAGCTTTCTTT. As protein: CASTPNPQKNTEAFF.

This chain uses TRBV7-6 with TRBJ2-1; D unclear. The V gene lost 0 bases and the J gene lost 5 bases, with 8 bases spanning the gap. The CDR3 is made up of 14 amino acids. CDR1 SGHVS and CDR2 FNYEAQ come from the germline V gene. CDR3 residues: CASSLAGSHNEQFF. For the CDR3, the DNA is TGTGCCAGCAGCTTAGCGGGATCCCACAATGAGCAGTTCTTC.

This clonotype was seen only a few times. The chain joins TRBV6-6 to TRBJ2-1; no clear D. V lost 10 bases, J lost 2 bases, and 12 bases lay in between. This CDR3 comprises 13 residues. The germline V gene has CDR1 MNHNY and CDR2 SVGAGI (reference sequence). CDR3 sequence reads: CAIERGAYNEQFF. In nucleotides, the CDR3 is TGTGCCATCGAGAGAGGAGCCTACAATGAGCAGTTCTTC.

The CDR3 protein is CASSEARQYGYTF. The DNA of the CDR3 is TGTGCCAGCAGTGAAGCGAGGCAGTATGGCTACACCTTC. The genes are TRBV6-1 and TRBJ1-2; D is uncertain. Trimming pared 0 bases from V and 5 bases from J, leaving 7 bases between. CDR1 MNHNS and CDR2 SASEGT come from the germline V gene. The CDR3 totals 13 residues.

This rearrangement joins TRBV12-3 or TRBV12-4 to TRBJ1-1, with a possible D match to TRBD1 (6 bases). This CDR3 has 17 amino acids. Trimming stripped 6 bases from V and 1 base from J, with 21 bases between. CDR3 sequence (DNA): TGTGCCAGCAGCGTACAACAGGGAGTCAGGGGGAACACTGAAGCTTTCTTT. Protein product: CASSVQQGVRGNTEAFF.

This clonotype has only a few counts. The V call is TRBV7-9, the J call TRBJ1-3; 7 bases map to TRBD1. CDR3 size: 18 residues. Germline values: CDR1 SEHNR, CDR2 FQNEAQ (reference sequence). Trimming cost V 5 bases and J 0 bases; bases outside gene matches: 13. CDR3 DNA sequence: TGTGCCAGCAGCCCTAACAGGGGCTTCCCCCTCTCTGGAAACACCATATATTTT. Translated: CASSPNRGFPLSGNTIYF.

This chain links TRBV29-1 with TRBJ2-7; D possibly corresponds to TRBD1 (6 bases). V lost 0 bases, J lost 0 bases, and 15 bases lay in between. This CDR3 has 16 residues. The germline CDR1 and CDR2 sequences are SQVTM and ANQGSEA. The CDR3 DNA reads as TGCAGCGTTGAAGATCTGGGGACAACGAGCTCCTACGAGCAGTACTTC. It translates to CSVEDLGTTSSYEQYF.

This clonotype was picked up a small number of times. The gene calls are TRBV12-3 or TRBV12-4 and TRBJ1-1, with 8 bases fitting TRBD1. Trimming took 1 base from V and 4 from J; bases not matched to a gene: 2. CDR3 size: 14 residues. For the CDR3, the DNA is TGTGCCAGCAGTTTAGGGACAGGGAGCACTGAAGCTTTCTTT. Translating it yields CASSLGTGSTEAFF.

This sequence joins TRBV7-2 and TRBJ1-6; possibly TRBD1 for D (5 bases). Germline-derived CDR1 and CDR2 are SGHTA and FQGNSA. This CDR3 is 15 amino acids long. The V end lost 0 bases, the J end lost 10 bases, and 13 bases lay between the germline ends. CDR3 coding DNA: TGTGCCAGCAGCTTAGCTCGGACAAAAATATCACCCCTCCACTTT. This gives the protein CASSLARTKISPLHF.

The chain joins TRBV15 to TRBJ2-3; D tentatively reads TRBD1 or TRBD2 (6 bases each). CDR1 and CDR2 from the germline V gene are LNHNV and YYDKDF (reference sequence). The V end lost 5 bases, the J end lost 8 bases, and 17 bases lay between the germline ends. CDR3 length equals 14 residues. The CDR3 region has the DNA TGTGCCACCAGCGGCGGGACATACCCCTTTACGCAGTATTTT. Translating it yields CATSGGTYPFTQYF. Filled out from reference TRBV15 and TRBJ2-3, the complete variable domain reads DAMVIQNPRYQVTQFGKPVTLSCSQTLNHNVMYWYQQKSSQAPKLLFHYYDKDFNNEADTPDNFQSRRPNTSFCFLDIRSPGLGDTAMYLCATSGGTYPFTQYFGPGTRLTVL.

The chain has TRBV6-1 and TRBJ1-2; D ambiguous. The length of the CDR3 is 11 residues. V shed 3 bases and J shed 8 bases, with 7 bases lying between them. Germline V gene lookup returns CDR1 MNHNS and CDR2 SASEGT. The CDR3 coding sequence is TGTGCCAGCAGTGATAGTCGGGGCTACACCTTC. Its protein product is CASSDSRGYTF.

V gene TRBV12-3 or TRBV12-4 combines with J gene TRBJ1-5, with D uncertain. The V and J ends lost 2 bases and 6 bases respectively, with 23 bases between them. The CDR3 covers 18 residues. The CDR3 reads CASSLLREFLSGGQPQHF. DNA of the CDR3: TGTGCCAGCAGTTTACTACGGGAGTTTCTGTCGGGCGGTCAGCCCCAGCATTTT.

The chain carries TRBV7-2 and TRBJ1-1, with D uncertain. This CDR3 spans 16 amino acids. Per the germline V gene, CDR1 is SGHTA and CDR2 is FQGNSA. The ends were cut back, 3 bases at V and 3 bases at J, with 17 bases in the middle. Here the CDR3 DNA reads TGTGCCAGCAGCTTTGTCCCGCTCACAGTCGACACTGAAGCTTTCTTT. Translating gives CASSFVPLTVDTEAFF. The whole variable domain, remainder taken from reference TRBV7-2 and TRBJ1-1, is GAGVSQSPSNKVTEKGKDVELRCDPISGHTALYWYRQSLGQGLEFLIYFQGNSAPDKSGLPSDRFSAERTGGSVSTLTIQRTQQEDSAVYLCASSFVPLTVDTEAFFGQGTRLTVV.

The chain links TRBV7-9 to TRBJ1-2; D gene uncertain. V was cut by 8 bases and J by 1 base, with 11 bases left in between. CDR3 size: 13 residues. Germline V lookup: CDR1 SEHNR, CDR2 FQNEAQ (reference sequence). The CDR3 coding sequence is TGTGCCAGCGTATCGGACCATAACTATGGCTACACCTTC. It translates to CASVSDHNYGYTF.

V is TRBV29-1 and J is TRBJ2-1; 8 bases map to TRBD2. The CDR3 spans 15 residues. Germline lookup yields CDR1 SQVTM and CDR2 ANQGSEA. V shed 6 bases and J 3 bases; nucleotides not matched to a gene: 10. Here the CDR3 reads CSVSPGTRNYNEQFF. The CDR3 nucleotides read TGCAGCGTCTCCCCCGGGACTAGAAACTACAATGAGCAGTTCTTC.